What follows is one TCR beta chain and its context. Its target is unknown. The CDR3 is 17 residues long. The junction had 9 bases not matched to a gene; V was cut back by 0 bases and J by 4 bases. Germline values: CDR1 LNHNV, CDR2 YYDKDF (reference sequence). Generated by immunoSEQ multiplex PCR, the TCRdb table keeps only in-frame clones and is missing some. The data hold approximately 1.4 million clones, with 98% observed a single time. This sample was taken from a study of shared clonotypes between healthy human individuals. Study outcomes and limitations: The sampled material consisted only of blood, and tissue repertoires are likely to differ. The donor pool, a small one, limited the genetic and exposure-history diversity represented.

Healthy HIV-negative adults with no recent acute infections or vaccinations were recruited as donors. Nashville, Tennessee was home to all donors, who were Caucasian adults. The clonotype was recovered from a man aged 25 to 40 in good health. Input material: naive CD4+ T cells sorted from blood. The subset denotes: CD45RA+ positively selected. The rearrangement joins TRBV15 to TRBJ2-1, with 7 bases matching TRBD2. In nucleotides, the CDR3 is TGTGCCACCAGCAGAGATCACTCCGCTAGCGGATACAATGAGCAGTTCTTC. Translation: CATSRDHSASGYNEQFF.